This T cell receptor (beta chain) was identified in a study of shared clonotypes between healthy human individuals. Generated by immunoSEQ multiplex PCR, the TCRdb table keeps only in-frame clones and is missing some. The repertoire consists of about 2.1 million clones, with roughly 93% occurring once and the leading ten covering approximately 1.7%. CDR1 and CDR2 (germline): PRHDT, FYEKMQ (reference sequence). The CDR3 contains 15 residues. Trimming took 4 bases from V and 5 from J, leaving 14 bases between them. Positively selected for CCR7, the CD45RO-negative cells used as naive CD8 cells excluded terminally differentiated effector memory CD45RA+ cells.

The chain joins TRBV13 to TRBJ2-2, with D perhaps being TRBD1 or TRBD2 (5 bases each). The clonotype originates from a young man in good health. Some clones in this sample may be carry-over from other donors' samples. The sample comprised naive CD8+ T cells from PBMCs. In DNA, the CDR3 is TGTGCCAGCAGCTGGACTGACAGCCCGACCGGGGAGCTGTTTTTT. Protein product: CASSWTDSPTGELFF.